These 10 T cell receptor beta chains share one sample of origin, sequenced in a study of PD-L1 blockade in urothelial cancer. Assay: immunoSEQ multiplex PCR; the TCRdb copy retains only in-frame clones and omits some. The sample contains fewer than 95,000 clones, around 83% of which appear only once. Time point here: pretreatment peripheral blood. The source material was PBMCs, sampled around atezolizumab (anti-PD-L1) treatment. Source of these receptors: a man aged 55 to 69 with urothelial cancer.

The V gene is TRBV9, the J gene TRBJ2-7; 9 bases are a match to TRBD1. The J call may be in error: the DNA end matches TRBJ2-1 better. Germline V gene lookup returns CDR1 SGDLS and CDR2 YYNGEE. This CDR3 has 15 amino acids. The CDR3 is CASSVTGGSYNEQFF. The DNA for the CDR3 is TGTGCCAGCAGCGTGACAGGGGGAAGCTACAATGAGCAGTTCTTC.

This chain uses TRBV29-1 with TRBJ2-2; D is unclear. CDR3 size: 10 residues. CDR1 and CDR2 from the germline V gene are SQVTM and ANQGSEA. V was shortened by 4 bases and J by 6 bases, with 3 bases between the two germline ends. CDR3 bases: TGCAGCGTTGTAGCCGGGGAGCTGTTTTTT. Translated, it gives CSVVAGELFF.

This clone was observed a few times. The chain has TRBV19 and TRBJ2-4; TRBD1 is a possible D gene (6 bases). The CDR3 length is 15 residues. Germline V gene sequence: CDR1 LNHDA, CDR2 SQIVND (reference sequence). Trimming pared 4 bases from V and 1 base from J, leaving 11 bases between. The CDR3 loop reads CASSTRTGAKNIQYF. CDR3 coding DNA: TGTGCCAGTAGTACCCGAACAGGGGCCAAAAACATTCAGTACTTC.

The chain uses TRBV19 and TRBJ2-3; D perhaps matches TRBD2 (6 bases). V lost 5 bases and J 7 bases, leaving 16 bases between the germline ends. This CDR3 is built from 14 residues. Germline lookup yields CDR1 LNHDA and CDR2 SQIVND (reference sequence). The DNA of the CDR3 is TGTGCCAGTAGTCCGCGACTAGAGTGGCATACGCAGTATTTT. As protein: CASSPRLEWHTQYF.

In its sample, this clone was seen once. V gene TRBV29-1 combines with J gene TRBJ2-7; 10 bases line up with TRBD1. CDR3 length: 14 residues. Germline loops: CDR1 SQVTM, CDR2 ANQGSEA. V lost 6 bases, J lost 0 bases, and 5 bases stayed unmatched. CDR3 sequence reads: CSVRQGALSYEQYF. In DNA form, the CDR3 reads TGCAGCGTAAGACAGGGGGCTCTCTCCTACGAGCAGTACTTC.

The V gene is TRBV9, the J gene TRBJ2-1, with a possible D match to TRBD2 (6 bases). This CDR3 spans 12 amino acids. Germline V gene data show CDR1 as SGDLS and CDR2 as YYNGEE. With 4 bases removed from V and 8 bases from J, the gap between germline ends came to 10 bases. In DNA, the CDR3 is TGTGCCAGCAGCCCCCCTAGCGATGAGCAGTTCTTC. Residues: CASSPPSDEQFF. Supplemented by reference TRBV9 and TRBJ2-1, the full variable domain reads DSGVTQTPKHLITATGQRVTLRCSPRSGDLSVYWYQQSLDQGLQFLIQYYNGEERAKGNILERFSAQQFPDLHSELNLSSLELGDSALYFCASSPPSDEQFFGPGTRLTVL.

The chain links TRBV11-2 to TRBJ2-7, with 11 bases that match TRBD2. V trimming: 5 bases; J trimming: 0 bases; junction bases outside the gene matches: 3. CDR1 is SGHAT and CDR2 is FQNNGV in the germline V gene. This CDR3 spans 15 amino acids. The CDR3 spells CASSPGLADSYEQYF. In DNA form, the CDR3 reads TGTGCCAGCAGCCCGGGACTAGCGGACTCCTACGAGCAGTACTTC.

This clone has just a few counts. The chain has TRBV19 and TRBJ2-3; 8 bases align to TRBD2. CDR1 is LNHDA and CDR2 is SQIVND in the germline V gene (reference sequence). The CDR3 has 15 amino acids. The trim removed 6 bases at V and 5 bases at J, leaving 10 bases unmatched. The CDR3 nucleotides read TGTGCCAGTAGAAAACGGGGGGGCGTACAAGATACGCAGTATTTT. Translated: CASRKRGGVQDTQYF.

This sequence joins TRBV21-1 and TRBJ2-7; the table's TRBD1 call for D was not verified on the DNA. TRBV21-1 represents a pseudogene. The CDR3 is made up of 14 amino acids. The DNA of the CDR3 is TGTGCCAGCAGCCTCCGGGACAGCCACTACGAGCAGTACTTC. Encoded protein: CASSLRDSHYEQYF.

The chain recombines TRBV5-1 with TRBJ1-6; 12 positions match TRBD1. This CDR3 has 17 amino acids. Losses at the gene ends were 0 bases for V and 8 bases for J; bases not matched to a gene: 6. Germline loops: CDR1 SGHRS, CDR2 YFSETQ. The CDR3 DNA is TGCGCCAGCAGCTTGGCCCGGGACAGGGGGCTGGATTCACCCCTCCACTTT. Translated: CASSLARDRGLDSPLHF.